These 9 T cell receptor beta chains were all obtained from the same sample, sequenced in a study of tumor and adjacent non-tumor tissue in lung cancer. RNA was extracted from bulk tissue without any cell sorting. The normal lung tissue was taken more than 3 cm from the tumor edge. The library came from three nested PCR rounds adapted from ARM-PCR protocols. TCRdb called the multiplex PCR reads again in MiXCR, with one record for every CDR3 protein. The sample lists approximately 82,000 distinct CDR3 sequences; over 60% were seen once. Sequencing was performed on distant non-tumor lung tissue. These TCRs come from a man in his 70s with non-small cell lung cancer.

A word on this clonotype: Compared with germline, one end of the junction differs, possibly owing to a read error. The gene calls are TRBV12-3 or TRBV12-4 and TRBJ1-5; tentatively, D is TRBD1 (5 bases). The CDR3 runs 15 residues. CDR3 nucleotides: TGTGCGAGCAGTTCAGGGATAGGGGGCAATCAGCCCCAGCATTTT. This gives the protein CASSSGIGGNQPQHF.

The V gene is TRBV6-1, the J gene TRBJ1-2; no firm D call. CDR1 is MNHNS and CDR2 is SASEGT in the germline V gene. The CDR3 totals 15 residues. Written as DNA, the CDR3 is TGTGTCGGCACCGCCCGGGAGAGGAACGGTGGTGGCTACACCTTC. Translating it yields CVGTARERNGGGYTF.

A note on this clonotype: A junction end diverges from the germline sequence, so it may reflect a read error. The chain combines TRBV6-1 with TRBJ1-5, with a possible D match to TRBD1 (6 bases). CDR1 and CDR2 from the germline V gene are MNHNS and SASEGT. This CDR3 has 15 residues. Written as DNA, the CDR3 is TGTGCCAGCAGTGAAGCGAGGGGGGCTTTCCAGCCCCAACATTTT. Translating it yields CASSEARGAFQPQHF.

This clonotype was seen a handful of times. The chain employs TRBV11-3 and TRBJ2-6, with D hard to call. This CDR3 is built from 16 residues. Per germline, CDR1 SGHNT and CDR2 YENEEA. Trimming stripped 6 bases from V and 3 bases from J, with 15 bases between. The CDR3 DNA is TGTGCCAGCAGTTTGCGACTGAGCTGTGGGGCCAACGTCCTGACTTTC. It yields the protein CASSLRLSCGANVLTF.

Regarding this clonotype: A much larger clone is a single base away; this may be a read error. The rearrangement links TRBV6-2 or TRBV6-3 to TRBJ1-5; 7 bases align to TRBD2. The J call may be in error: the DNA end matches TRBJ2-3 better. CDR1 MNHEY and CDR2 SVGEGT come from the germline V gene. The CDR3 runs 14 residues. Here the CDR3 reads CASSYSRGNQPQYF. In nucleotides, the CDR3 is TGTGCCAGCAGTTACTCGCGGGGGAACCAGCCCCAGTATTTT.

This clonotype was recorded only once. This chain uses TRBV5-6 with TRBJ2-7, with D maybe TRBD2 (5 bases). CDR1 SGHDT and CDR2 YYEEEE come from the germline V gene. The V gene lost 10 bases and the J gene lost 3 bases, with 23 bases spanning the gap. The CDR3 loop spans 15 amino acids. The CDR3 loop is CARNLGFRGIYEQYF. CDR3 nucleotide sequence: TGTGCCCGCAACTTGGGATTTCGGGGAATCTACGAGCAGTACTTC.

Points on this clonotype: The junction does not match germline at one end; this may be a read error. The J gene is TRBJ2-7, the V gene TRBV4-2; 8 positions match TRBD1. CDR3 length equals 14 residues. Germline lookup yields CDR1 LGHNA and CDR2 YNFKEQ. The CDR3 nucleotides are TGTGCCAGCAATCAAGGACAGGGCATCTACGAGCAGTACTTT. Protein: CASNQGQGIYEQYF.

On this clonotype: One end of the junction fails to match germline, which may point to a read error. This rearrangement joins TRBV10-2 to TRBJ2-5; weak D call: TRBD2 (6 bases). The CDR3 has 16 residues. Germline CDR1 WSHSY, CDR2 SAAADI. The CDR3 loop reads CASSDLEWGVGETHYF. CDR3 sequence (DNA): TGCGCCAGCAGTGATCTGGAATGGGGGGTAGGAGAGACCCATTACTTT.

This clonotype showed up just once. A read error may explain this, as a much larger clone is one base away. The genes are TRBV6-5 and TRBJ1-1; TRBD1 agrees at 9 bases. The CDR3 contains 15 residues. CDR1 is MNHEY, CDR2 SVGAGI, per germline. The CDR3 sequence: CASSARQGVNTEALF. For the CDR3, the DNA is TGTGCCAGCAGTGCCCGACAGGGGGTGAACACTGAAGCTTTGTTT.